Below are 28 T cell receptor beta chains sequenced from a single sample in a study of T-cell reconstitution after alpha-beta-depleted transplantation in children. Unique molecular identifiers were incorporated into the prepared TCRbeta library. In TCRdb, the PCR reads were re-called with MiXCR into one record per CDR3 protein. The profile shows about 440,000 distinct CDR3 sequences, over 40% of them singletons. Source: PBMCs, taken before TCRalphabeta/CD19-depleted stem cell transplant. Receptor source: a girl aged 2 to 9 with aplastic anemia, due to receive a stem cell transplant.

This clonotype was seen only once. The CDR3, as DNA: TGCAGCGTTGGGGGCGGACTAGCGGGCCCCTACAATGAGCAGTTCTTC. Protein sequence: CSVGGGLAGPYNEQFF. J is TRBJ2-1 and V is TRBV29-1; 11 positions agree with TRBD2. CDR1 and CDR2 from the germline V gene are SQVTM and ANQGSEA. The junction had 7 bases not matched to a gene; V was cut back by 4 bases and J by 2 bases. This CDR3 spans 16 amino acids.

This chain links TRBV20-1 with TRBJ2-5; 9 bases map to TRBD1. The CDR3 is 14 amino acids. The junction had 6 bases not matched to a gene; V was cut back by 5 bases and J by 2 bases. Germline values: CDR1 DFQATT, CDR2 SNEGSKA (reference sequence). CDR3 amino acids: CSAGRDREQETQYF. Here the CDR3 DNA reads TGCAGTGCTGGTAGGGACAGGGAACAAGAGACCCAGTACTTC.

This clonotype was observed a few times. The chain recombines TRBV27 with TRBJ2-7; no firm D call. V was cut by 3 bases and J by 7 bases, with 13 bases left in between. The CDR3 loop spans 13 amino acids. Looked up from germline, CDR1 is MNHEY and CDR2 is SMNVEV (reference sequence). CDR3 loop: CASSLSSSGEQYF. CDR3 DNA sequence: TGTGCCAGCAGTTTGTCTTCGTCGGGTGAGCAGTACTTC.

The DNA for the CDR3 is TGTGCCACCAGCAGAGAACTGACGGGATATAGCAATCAGCCCCAGCATTTT. Protein sequence: CATSRELTGYSNQPQHF. The chain links TRBV15 to TRBJ1-5; D gene ambiguous. This CDR3 has 17 residues. In germline, CDR1 is LNHNV, CDR2 YYDKDF (reference sequence). Deletions cut 0 bases from V and 0 bases from J, with 12 bases between.

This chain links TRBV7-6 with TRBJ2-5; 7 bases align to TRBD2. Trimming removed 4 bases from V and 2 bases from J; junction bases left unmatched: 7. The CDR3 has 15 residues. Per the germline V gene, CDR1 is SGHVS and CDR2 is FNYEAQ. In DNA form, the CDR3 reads TGTGCCAGCAGCTCATGGGGGGGACTACAAGAGACCCAGTACTTC. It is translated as CASSSWGGLQETQYF.

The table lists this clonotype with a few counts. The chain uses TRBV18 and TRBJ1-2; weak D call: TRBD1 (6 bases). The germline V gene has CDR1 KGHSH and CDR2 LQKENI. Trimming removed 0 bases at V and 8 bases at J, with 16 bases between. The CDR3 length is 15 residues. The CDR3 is CASSPPGAGAEGYTF. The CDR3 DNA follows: TGTGCCAGCTCACCACCGGGGGCAGGGGCTGAGGGCTACACCTTC.

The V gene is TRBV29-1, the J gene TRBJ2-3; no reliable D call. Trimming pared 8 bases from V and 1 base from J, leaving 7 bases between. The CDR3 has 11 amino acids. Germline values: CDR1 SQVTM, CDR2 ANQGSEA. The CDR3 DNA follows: TGCAGCTCACGACGCACAGATACGCAGTATTTT. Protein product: CSSRRTDTQYF.

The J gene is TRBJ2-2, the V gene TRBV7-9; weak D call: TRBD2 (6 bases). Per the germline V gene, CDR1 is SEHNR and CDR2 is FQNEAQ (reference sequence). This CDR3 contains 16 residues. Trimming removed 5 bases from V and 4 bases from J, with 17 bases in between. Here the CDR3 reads CASSVSLTGGTGELFF. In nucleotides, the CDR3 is TGTGCCAGCAGCGTCAGCCTTACCGGGGGCACCGGGGAGCTGTTTTTT.

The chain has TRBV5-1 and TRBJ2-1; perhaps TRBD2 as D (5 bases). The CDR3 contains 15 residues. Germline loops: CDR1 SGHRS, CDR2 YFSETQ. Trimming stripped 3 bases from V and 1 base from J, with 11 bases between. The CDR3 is CASSWAPGSYNEQFF. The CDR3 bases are TGCGCCAGCAGCTGGGCCCCGGGATCCTACAATGAGCAGTTCTTC. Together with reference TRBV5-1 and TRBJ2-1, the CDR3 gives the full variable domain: KAGVTQTPRYLIKTRGQQVTLSCSPISGHRSVSWYQQTPGQGLQFLFEYFSETQRNKGNFPGRFSGRQFSNSRSEMNVSTLELGDSALYLCASSWAPGSYNEQFFGPGTRLTVL.

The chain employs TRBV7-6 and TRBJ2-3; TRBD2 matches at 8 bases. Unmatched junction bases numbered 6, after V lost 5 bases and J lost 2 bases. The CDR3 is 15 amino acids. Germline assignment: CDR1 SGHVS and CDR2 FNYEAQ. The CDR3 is CASSPLAENTDTQYF. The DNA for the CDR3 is TGTGCCAGCAGCCCACTAGCGGAGAACACAGATACGCAGTATTTT.

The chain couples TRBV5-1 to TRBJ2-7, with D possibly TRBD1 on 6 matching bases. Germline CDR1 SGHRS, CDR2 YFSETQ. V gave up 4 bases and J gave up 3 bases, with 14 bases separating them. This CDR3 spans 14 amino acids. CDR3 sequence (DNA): TGCGCCAGCAGCACCGGGACACCAATCTACGAGCAGTACTTC. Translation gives CASSTGTPIYEQYF.

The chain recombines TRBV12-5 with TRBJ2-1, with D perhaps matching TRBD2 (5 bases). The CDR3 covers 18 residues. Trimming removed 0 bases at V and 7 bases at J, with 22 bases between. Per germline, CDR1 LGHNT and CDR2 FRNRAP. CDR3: CASGLVRSLSEGSNEQFF. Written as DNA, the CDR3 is TGTGCTAGTGGTTTGGTACGTTCCCTCAGCGAGGGCAGTAATGAGCAGTTCTTC.

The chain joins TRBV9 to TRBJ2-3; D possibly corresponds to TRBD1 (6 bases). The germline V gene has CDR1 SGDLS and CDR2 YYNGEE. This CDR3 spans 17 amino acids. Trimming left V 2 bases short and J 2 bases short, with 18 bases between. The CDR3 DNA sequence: TGTGCCAGCAGCGTGGGGTGGGGGCAACGTAACACAGATACGCAGTATTTT. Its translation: CASSVGWGQRNTDTQYF.

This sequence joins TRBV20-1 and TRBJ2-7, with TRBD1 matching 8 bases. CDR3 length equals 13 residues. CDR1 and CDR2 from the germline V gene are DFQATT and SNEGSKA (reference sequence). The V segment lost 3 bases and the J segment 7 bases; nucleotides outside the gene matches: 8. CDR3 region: CSARGQGAGEQYF. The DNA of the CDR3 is TGCAGTGCTAGGGGGCAGGGGGCCGGTGAGCAGTACTTC.

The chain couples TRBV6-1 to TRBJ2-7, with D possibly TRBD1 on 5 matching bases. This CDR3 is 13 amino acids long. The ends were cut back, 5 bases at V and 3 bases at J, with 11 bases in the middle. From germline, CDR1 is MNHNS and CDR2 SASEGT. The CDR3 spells CASSKWQGYEQYF. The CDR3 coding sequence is TGTGCCAGCAGTAAGTGGCAGGGCTACGAGCAGTACTTC.

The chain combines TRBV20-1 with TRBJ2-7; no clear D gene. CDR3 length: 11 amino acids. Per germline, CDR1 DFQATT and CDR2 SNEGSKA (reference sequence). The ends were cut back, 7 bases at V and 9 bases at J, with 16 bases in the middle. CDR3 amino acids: CSVFAAMGQYF. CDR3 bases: TGCAGTGTCTTTGCGGCCATGGGGCAGTACTTC.

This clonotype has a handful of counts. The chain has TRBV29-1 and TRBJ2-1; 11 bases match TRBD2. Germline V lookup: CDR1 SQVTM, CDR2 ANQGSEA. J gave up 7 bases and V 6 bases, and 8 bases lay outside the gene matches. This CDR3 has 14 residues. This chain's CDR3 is CSVRIGTSGNEQFF. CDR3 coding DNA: TGCAGCGTCCGGATAGGGACTAGCGGAAATGAGCAGTTCTTC.

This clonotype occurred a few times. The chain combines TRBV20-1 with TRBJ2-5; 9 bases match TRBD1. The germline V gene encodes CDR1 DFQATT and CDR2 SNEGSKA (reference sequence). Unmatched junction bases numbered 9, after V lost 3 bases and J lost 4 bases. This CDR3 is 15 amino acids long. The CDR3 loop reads CSAREDRGRLETQYF. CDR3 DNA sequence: TGCAGTGCTAGGGAGGACAGGGGTCGTCTAGAGACCCAGTACTTC.

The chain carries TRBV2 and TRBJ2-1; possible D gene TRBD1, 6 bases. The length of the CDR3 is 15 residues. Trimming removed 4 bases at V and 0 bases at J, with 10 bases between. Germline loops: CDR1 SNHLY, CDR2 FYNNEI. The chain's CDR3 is CASSGTVSSYNEQFF. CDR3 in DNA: TGTGCCAGCAGTGGGACAGTAAGCTCCTACAATGAGCAGTTCTTC.

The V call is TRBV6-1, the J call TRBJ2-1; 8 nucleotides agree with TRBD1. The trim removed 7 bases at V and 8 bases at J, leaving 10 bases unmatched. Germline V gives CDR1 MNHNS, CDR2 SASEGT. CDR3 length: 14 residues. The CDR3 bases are TGTGCCAGCAAGCCGGACAGGGTTAGGGATGAGCAGTTCTTC. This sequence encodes CASKPDRVRDEQFF.

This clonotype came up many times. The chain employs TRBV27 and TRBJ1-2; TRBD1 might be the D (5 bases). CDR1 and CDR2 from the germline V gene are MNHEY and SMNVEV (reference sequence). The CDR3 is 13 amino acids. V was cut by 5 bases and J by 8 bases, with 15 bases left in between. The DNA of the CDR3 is TGTGCCAGCAGTCTACATTCCAGGGAGGGCTACACCTTC. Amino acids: CASSLHSREGYTF.

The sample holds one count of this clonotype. The CDR3 loop is CASSRSLLRGPDTQYF. In DNA form, the CDR3 reads TGTGCCAGCAGCAGATCCTTACTCCGGGGGCCGGATACGCAGTATTTT. The chain links TRBV7-2 to TRBJ2-3; D possibly uses TRBD1 or TRBD2 (6 bases each). Germline values: CDR1 SGHTA, CDR2 FQGNSA. The V and J ends lost 5 bases and 6 bases respectively, with 21 bases between them. The CDR3 runs to 16 residues.

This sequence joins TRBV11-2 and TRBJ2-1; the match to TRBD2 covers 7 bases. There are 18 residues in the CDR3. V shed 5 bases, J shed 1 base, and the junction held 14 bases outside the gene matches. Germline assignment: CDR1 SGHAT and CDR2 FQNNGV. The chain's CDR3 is CASSPPGRTRPSYNEQFF. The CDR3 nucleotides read TGTGCCAGCAGCCCCCCGGGTAGGACTAGACCTTCCTACAATGAGCAGTTCTTC.

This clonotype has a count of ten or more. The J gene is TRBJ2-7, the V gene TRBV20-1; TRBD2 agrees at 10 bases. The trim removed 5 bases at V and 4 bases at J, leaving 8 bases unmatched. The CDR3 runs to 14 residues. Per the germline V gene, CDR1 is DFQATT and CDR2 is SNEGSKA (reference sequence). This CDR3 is CSAPLTSGPYEQYF. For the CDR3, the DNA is TGCAGTGCTCCTTTGACTAGCGGGCCGTACGAGCAGTACTTC.

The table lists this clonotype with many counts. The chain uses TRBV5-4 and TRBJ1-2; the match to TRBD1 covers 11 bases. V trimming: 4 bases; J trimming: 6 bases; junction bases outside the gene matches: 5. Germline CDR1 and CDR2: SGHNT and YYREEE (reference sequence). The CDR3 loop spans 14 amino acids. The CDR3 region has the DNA TGTGCCAGCAGCAGCCGGACAGGGGGCGATGGCTACACCTTC. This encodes CASSSRTGGDGYTF. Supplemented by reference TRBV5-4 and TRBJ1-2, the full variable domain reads ETGVTQSPTHLIKTRGQQVTLRCSSQSGHNTVSWYQQALGQGPQFIFQYYREEENGRGNFPPRFSGLQFPNYSSELNVNALELDDSALYLCASSSRTGGDGYTFGSGTRLTVV.

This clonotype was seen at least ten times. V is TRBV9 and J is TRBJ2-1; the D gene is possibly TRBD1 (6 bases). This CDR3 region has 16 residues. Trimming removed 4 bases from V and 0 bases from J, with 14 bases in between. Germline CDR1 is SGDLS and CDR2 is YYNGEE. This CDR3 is CASSTRQAISYNEQFF. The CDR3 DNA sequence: TGTGCCAGCAGCACACGACAGGCTATCTCCTACAATGAGCAGTTCTTC.

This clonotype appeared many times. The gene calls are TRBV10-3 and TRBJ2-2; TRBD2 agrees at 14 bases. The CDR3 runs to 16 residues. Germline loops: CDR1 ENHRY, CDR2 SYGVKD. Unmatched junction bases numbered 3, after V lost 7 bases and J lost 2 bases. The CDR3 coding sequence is TGTGCCATCACTGGGACTAGCGGGGGTAACACCGGGGAGCTGTTTTTT. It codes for CAITGTSGGNTGELFF.

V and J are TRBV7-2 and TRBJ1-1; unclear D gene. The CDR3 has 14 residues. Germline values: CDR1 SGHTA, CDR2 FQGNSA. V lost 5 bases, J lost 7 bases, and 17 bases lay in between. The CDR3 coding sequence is TGTGCCAGCAGCCTCACCGCCTCATCAGGTGAAGCTTTCTTT. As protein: CASSLTASSGEAFF.